The sequence of this T cell receptor beta chain was determined in a study of blood T cell repertoires in COVID-19. In the study overall: Acute-phase and convalescent COVID-19 samples originated in the United States, Italy and Spain. From T cells, B-cell-depleted T cells, or PBMCs came the material, which was cDNA or gDNA.

Sequencing was performed with immunoSEQ multiplex PCR; in TCRdb, only in-frame clones are kept and a portion is missing. The sample holds 85,000 to 100,000 clones, 70% to 85% seen once. Germline CDR1 is KGHSH and CDR2 is LQKENI. V lost 4 bases and J 3 bases, leaving 12 bases between the germline ends. The CDR3 is made up of 14 amino acids. This clonotype was obtained from a woman aged 60-75 years in a cohort sampled during active or convalescent COVID-19. The rearrangement uses TRBV18 and TRBJ2-5; a possible D gene is TRBD2 (5 bases). The sequenced material came from peripheral blood. The chain's CDR3 is CASSHRGREETQYF. CDR3 sequence (DNA): TGTGCCAGCTCACACCGGGGTCGGGAAGAGACCCAGTACTTC.